The rows below give T cell receptor beta chains drawn from one sample of a study of blood T cell repertoires in COVID-19. TCRdb's table, derived via immunoSEQ multiplex PCR, lists solely in-frame clones and lacks some. The table has around 150,000 clones, 81% seen once. Sequenced input: peripheral blood. The receptor source for this set is a man aged 55-75 years with active or convalescent COVID-19. Each CDR3 is given with its conserved first and last residue. Fields, in order: CDR3 length, V gene, J gene, D gene, clone size, CDR3 protein, CDR3 DNA. D genes are given only for firm matches. Clone size appears in some rows only: once, few, many, or a class for an expanded clone.

length: 19
V: TRBV19
J: TRBJ2-1
D: TRBD2
size: -
CDR3: CASSKEGTSGRSSYNEQFF
DNA: TGTGCCAGTAGTAAAGAGGGGACTAGCGGGAGGAGCTCCTACAATGAGCAGTTCTTC

length: 14
V: TRBV6-5
J: TRBJ2-7
D: TRBD2
size: few
CDR3: CASTPLAASYEQYF
DNA: TGTGCCAGCACCCCGCTAGCGGCATCCTACGAGCAGTACTTC

length: 14
V: TRBV4-2
J: TRBJ2-5
D: TRBD2
size: -
CDR3: CASSQRGGRETQYF
DNA: TGTGCCAGCAGCCAGCGGGGGGGTCGAGAGACCCAGTACTTC

length: 15
V: TRBV11-2
J: TRBJ2-7
D: TRBD2
size: -
CDR3: CASSLGGGRIHEQYF
DNA: TGTGCCAGCAGCTTAGGAGGCGGGAGGATCCACGAGCAGTACTTC

length: 15
V: TRBV6-5
J: TRBJ1-1
D: TRBD1
size: -
CDR3: CASSYGTGRNTEAFF
DNA: TGTGCCAGCAGTTACGGGACAGGGAGAAACACTGAAGCTTTCTTT

length: 14
V: TRBV5-6
J: TRBJ2-3
D: -
size: -
CDR3: CASSLGSATDTQYF
DNA: TGTGCCAGCAGCTTGGGGAGCGCGACAGATACGCAGTATTTT

length: 12
V: TRBV27
J: TRBJ2-7
D: -
size: -
CDR3: CASSASGYEQYF
DNA: TGTGCCAGCAGTGCCTCGGGCTACGAGCAGTACTTC

length: 12
V: TRBV12-3/TRBV12-4
J: TRBJ1-6
D: -
size: -
CDR3: CASRTLPDTLHF
DNA: TGTGCCAGCAGAACCCTCCCAGACACCCTCCACTTT

length: 13
V: TRBV2
J: TRBJ1-2
D: TRBD1
size: -
CDR3: CASSPGQVSGYTF
DNA: TGTGCCAGCAGTCCCGGACAGGTTTCTGGCTACACCTTC

length: 12
V: TRBV3-1/TRBV3-2
J: TRBJ2-7
D: -
size: -
CDR3: CASGGPNYEQYF
DNA: TGTGCCAGCGGAGGGCCCAACTACGAGCAGTACTTC